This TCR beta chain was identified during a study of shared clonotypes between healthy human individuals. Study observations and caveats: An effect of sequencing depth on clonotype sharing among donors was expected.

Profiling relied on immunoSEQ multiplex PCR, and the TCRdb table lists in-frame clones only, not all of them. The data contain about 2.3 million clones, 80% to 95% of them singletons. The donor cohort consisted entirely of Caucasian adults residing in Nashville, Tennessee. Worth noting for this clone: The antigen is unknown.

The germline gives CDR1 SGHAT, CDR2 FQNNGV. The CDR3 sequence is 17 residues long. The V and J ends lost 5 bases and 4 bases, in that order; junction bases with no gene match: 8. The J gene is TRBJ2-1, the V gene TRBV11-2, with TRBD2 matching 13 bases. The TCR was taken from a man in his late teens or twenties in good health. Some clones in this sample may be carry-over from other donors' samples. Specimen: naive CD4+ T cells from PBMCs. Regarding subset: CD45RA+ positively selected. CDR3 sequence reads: CASSTNPGLAGYNEQFF. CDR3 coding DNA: TGTGCCAGCAGCACAAACCCGGGACTAGCGGGGTACAATGAGCAGTTCTTC.